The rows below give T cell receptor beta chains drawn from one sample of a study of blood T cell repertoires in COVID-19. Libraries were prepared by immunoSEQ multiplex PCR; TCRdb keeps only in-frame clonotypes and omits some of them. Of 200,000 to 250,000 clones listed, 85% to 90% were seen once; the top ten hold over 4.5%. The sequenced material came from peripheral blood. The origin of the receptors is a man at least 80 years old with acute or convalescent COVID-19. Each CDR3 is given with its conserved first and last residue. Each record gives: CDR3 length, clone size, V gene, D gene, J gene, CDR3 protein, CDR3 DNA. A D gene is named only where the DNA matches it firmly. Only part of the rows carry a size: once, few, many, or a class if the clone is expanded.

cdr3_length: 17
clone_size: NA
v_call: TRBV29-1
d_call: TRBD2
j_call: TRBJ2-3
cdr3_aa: CSASWLAGEAITDTQYF
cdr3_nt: TGCAGCGCTTCCTGGCTAGCGGGAGAAGCGATCACAGATACGCAGTATTTT

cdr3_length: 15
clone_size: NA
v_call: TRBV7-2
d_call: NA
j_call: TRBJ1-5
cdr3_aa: CASGLGVQSNQPQHF
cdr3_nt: TGTGCCAGCGGACTGGGAGTACAGAGCAATCAGCCCCAGCATTTT

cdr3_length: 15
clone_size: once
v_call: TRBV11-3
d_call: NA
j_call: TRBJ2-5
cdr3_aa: CASSLQGLAQETQYF
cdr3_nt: TGTGCCAGCAGCTTACAGGGGTTAGCGCAAGAGACCCAGTACTTC

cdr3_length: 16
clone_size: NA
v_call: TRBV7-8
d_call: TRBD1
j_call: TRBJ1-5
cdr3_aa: CASSPNRGGSNQPQHF
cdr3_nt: TGTGCCAGCAGCCCGAACAGGGGAGGAAGCAATCAGCCCCAGCATTTT

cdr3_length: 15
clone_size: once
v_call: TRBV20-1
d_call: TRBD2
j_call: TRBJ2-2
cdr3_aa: CSASSGLAYTGELFF
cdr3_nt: TGCAGTGCTAGTTCTGGACTAGCCTACACCGGGGAGCTGTTTTTT

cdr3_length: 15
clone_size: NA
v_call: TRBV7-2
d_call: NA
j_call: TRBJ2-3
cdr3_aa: CASSGWGVSTDTQYF
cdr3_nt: TGTGCCAGCAGCGGGTGGGGGGTCAGCACAGATACGCAGTATTTT

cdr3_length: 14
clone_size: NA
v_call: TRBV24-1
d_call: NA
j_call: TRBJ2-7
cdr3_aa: CATAGTSSSYEQYF
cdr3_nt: TGTGCCACCGCCGGGACATCGAGCTCCTACGAGCAGTACTTC

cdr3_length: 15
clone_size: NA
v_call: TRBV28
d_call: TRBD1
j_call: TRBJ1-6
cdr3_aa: CASSDQDRDNSPLHF
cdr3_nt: TGTGCCAGCAGTGACCAGGACAGGGACAATTCACCCCTCCACTTT

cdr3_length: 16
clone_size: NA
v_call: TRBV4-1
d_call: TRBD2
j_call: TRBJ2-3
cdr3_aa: CASSQEGGRTRDTQYF
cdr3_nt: TGCGCCAGCAGCCAGGAAGGCGGGAGAACAAGAGATACGCAGTATTTT

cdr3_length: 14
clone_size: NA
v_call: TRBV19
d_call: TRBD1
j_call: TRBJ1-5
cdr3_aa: CASSLWTGDQPQHF
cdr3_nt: TGTGCCAGTAGCCTATGGACAGGGGATCAGCCCCAGCATTTT

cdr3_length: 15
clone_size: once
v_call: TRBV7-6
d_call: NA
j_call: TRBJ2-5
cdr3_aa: CASRLTGTHTETQYF
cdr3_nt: TGTGCCAGCAGATTAACCGGGACTCATACAGAGACCCAGTACTTC

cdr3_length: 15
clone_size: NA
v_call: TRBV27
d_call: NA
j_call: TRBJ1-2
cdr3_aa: CASSSPGTSNYGYTF
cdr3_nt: TGTGCCAGCAGTTCCCCAGGGACTTCTAACTATGGCTACACCTTC

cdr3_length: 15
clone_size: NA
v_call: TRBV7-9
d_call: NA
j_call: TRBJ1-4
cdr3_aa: CASSLLQALNEKLFF
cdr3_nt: TGTGCCAGCAGCTTACTACAGGCGTTAAATGAAAAACTGTTTTTT

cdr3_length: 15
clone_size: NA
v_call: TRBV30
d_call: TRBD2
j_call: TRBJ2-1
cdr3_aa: CACPVTSGKMNEQFF
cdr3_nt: TGTGCCTGTCCCGTGACTAGCGGGAAAATGAATGAGCAGTTCTTC

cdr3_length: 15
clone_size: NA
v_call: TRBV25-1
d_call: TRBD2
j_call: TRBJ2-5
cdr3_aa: CASSEGGSGRETQYF
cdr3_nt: TGTGCCAGCAGTGAGGGGGGGAGCGGGAGGGAGACCCAGTACTTC

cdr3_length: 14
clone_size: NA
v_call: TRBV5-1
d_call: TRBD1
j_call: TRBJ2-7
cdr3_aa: CASGLEGAAYEQYF
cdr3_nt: TGCGCCAGCGGTTTAGAGGGGGCCGCCTACGAGCAGTACTTC

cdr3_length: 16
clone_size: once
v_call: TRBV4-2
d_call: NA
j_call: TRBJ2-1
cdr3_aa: CASSQEDSFSYNEQFF
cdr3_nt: TGTGCCAGCAGCCAAGAGGACAGCTTTTCCTACAATGAGCAGTTCTTC

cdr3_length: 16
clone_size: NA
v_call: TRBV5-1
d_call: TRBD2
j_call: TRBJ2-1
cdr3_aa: CASTSGGGATFNEQFF
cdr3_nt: TGCGCCAGCACCTCCGGGGGGGGCGCGACGTTCAATGAGCAGTTCTTC

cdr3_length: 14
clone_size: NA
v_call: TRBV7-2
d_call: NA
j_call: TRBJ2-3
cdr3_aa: CASSSQSLTDTQYF
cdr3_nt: TGTGCCAGCAGCTCACAGAGTCTCACAGATACGCAGTATTTT

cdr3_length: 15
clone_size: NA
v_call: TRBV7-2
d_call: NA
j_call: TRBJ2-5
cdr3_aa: CASSQAPQGGETQYF
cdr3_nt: TGTGCCAGCAGCCAAGCCCCTCAGGGAGGCGAGACCCAGTACTTC

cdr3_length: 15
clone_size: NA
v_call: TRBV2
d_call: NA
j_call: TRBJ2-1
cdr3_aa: CASSAERATYNEQFF
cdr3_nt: TGTGCCAGCAGTGCGGAGCGGGCCACCTACAATGAGCAGTTCTTC

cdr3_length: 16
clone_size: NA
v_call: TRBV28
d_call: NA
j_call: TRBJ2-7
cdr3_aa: CASSFLGSSRAYEQYF
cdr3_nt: TGTGCCAGCAGTTTCCTGGGGTCGTCGAGGGCCTACGAGCAGTACTTC

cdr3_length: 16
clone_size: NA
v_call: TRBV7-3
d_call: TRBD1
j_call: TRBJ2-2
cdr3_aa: CASSSGTGENTGELFF
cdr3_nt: TGTGCCAGCAGCTCAGGGACAGGGGAGAACACCGGGGAGCTGTTTTTT

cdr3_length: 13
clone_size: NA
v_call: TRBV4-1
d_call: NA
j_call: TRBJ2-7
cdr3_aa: CASSRTQGYEQYF
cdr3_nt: TGCGCCAGCAGCCGAACACAGGGTTACGAGCAGTACTTC

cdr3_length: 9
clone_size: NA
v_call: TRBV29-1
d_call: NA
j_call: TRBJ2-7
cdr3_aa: CPVRGEQYF
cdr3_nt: TGCCCCGTTAGGGGCGAGCAGTACTTC

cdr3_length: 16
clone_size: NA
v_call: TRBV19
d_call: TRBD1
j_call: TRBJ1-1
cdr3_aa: CASSTGQGVGVSEAFF
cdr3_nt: TGTGCCAGTAGTACGGGACAGGGGGTTGGAGTCTCTGAAGCTTTCTTT

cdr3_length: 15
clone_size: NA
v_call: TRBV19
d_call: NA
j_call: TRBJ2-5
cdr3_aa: CASKGEGLTRETQYF
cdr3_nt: TGTGCCAGTAAGGGTGAGGGTCTAACCCGAGAGACCCAGTACTTC

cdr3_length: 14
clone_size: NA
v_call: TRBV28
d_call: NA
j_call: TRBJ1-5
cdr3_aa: CASSLDSRNQPQHF
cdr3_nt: TGTGCCAGCAGTCTGGACAGCCGCAATCAGCCCCAGCATTTT

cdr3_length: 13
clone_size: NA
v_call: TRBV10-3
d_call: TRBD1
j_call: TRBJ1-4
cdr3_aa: CAIGTGGFEKLFF
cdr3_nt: TGTGCCATCGGCACAGGGGGCTTCGAAAAACTGTTTTTT

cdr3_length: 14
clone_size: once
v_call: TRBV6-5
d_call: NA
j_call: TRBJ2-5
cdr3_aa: CASSTRGQQETQYF
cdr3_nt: TGTGCCAGCAGCACCCGGGGACAACAAGAGACCCAGTACTTC

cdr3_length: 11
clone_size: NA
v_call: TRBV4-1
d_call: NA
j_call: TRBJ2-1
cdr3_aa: CASSQRNEQFF
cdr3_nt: TGCGCCAGCAGCCAACGCAATGAGCAGTTCTTC

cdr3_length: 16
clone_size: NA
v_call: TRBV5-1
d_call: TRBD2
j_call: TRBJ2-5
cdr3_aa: CASSGTSGRPGETQYF
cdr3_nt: TGCGCCAGCAGCGGGACTAGCGGGAGGCCAGGGGAGACCCAGTACTTC

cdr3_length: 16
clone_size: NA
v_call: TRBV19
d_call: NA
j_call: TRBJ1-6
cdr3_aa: CASNGVGQFDDSPLHF
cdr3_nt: TGTGCCAGTAATGGAGTAGGACAGTTTGACGATTCACCCCTCCACTTT

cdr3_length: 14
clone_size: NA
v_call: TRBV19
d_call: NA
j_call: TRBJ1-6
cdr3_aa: CASSIQEGNSPLHF
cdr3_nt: TGTGCCAGTAGTATCCAGGAGGGCAATTCACCCCTCCACTTT

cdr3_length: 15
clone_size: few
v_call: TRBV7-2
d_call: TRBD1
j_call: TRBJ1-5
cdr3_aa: CASSPGGTGNQPQHF
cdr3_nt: TGTGCCAGCAGCCCTGGTGGGACAGGAAATCAGCCCCAGCATTTT

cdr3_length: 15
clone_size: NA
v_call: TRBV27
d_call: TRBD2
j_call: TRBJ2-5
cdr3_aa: CASSLELAGEETQYF
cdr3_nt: TGTGCCAGCAGTTTAGAATTAGCGGGAGAAGAGACCCAGTACTTC

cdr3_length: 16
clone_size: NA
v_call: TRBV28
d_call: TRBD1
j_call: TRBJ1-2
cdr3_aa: CASSLSGTQGDYGYTF
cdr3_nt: TGTGCCAGCAGTTTATCAGGGACACAGGGGGACTATGGCTACACCTTC

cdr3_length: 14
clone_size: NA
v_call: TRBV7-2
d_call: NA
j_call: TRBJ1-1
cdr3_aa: CASSLLRQNTEAFF
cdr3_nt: TGTGCCAGCAGCTTACTACGTCAGAACACTGAAGCTTTCTTT

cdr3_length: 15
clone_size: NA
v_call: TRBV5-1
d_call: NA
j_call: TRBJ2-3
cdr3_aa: CASSLRTASTDTQYF
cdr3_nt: TGCGCCAGCAGCTTACGGACAGCTAGCACAGATACGCAGTATTTT

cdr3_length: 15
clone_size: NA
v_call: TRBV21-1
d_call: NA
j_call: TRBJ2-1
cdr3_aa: CASIRTGSSYNEQFF
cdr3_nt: TGTGCCAGCATCCGGACAGGGAGCTCCTACAATGAGCAGTTCTTC

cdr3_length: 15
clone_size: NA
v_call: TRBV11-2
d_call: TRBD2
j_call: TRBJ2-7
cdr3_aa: CASSLGLAGTYEQYF
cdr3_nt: TGTGCCAGCAGCTTAGGGCTAGCGGGAACCTACGAGCAGTACTTC

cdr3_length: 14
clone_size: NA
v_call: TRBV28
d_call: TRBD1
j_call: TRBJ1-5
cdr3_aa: CASSLGQGRQPQHF
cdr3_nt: TGTGCCAGCAGTTTAGGACAGGGAAGACAACCCCAGCATTTT

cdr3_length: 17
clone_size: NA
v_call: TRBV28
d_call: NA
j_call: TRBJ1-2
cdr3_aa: CASRAPPGLRGSYGYTF
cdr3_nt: TGTGCCAGCAGAGCTCCCCCCGGACTCCGAGGGAGCTATGGCTACACCTTC

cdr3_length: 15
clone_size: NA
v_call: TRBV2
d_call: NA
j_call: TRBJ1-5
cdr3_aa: CASSESWANNQPQHF
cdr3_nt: TGTGCCAGCAGTGAATCATGGGCAAACAATCAGCCCCAGCATTTT

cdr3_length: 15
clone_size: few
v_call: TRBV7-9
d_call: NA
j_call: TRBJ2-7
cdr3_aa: CASSFRQERGYEQYF
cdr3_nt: TGTGCCAGCAGCTTTCGACAGGAAAGAGGCTACGAGCAGTACTTC

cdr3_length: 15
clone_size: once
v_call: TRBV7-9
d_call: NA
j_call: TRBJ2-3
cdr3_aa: CASSFSNSVTDTQYF
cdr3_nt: TGTGCCAGCAGCTTTAGCAATTCAGTCACAGATACGCAGTATTTT

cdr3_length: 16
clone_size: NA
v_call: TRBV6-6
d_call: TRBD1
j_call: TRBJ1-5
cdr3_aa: CASSNLGTVPNQPQHF
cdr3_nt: TGTGCCAGCAGTAACCTAGGGACAGTTCCAAATCAGCCCCAGCATTTT

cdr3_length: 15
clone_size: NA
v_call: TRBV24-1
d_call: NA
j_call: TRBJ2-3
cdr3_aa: CATAGSGTRGDTQYF
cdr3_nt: TGTGCCACGGCGGGCAGCGGGACAAGGGGAGATACGCAGTATTTT

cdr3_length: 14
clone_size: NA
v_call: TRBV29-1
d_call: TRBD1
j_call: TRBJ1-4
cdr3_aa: CSVSAGTVNEKLFF
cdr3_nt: TGCAGCGTTTCCGCCGGGACAGTTAATGAAAAACTGTTTTTT